Given below is one T cell receptor (beta chain) in context. CDR1 SGHVS and CDR2 FQNEAQ come from the germline V gene. This CDR3 has 18 residues. The J segment lost 0 bases and the V segment lost 2 bases, leaving 12 bases of the junction unmatched. The source of the sample is a study of OX40 agonist ivuxolimab in advanced cancers. The repertoire was sequenced with immunoSEQ multiplex PCR; TCRdb's copy has only in-frame clones and lacks some. The sample holds over 15,000 clones, roughly two thirds seen once. The source material was CD4+ or CD8+ T cells sorted from blood, sampled in a trial of the OX40 agonist ivuxolimab. The chain employs TRBV7-8 and TRBJ2-5; 7 bases match TRBD1. This clonotype was sampled from an adult with an advanced solid tumor such as melanoma, head and neck, liver or kidney cancer. CDR3 coding DNA: TGTGCCAGCAGCTTAATTACCACAGGGGTTATGTACCAAGAGACCCAGTACTTC. Protein product: CASSLITTGVMYQETQYF.